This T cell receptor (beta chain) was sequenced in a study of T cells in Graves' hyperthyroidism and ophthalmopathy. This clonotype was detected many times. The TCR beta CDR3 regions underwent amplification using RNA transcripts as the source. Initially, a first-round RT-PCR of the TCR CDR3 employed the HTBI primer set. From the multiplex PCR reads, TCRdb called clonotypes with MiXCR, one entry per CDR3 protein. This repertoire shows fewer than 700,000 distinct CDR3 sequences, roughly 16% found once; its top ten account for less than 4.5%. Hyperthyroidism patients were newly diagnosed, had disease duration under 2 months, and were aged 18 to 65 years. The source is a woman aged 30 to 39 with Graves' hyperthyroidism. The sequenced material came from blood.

DNA of the CDR3: TGTGCCAGTAGGGACGGTACCGGGGAGCTGTTTTTT. It translates to CASRDGTGELFF. This chain uses TRBV2 with TRBJ2-2; D may correspond to TRBD1 or TRBD2 (5 bases each). This CDR3 contains 12 residues. Germline V CDR1 and CDR2: SNHLY, FYNNEI. The V end lost 9 bases, the J end lost 5 bases, and 10 bases lay between the germline ends.